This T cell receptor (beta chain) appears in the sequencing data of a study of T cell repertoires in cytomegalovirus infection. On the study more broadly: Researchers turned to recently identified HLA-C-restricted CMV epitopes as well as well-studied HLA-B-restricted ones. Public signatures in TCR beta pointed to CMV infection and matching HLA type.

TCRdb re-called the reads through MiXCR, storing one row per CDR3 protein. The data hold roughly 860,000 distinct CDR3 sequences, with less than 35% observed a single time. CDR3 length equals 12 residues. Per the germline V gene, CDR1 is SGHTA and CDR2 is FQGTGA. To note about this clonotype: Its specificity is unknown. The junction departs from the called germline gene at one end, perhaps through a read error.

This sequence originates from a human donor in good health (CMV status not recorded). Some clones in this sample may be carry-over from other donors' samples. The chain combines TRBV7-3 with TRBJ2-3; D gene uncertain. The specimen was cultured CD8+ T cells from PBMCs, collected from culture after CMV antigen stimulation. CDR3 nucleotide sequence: TGTGCCAGCAGCTTACAACCGGATACGCAGGATTTT. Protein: CASSLQPDTQDF.